This T cell receptor (beta chain) was sequenced in a study of cytomegalovirus exposure and HLA in healthy donors. General study findings and limits: One later analysis, an examination of the 100 to 150 validation repertoires, found that first-cohort TCR clusters tended to co-occur in them. The authors enumerated some 160 TCR beta chains as linked to cytomegalovirus.

CDR3 length equals 14 residues. The V end was cut by 8 bases, the J end by 5 bases, with 18 bases between. In germline, CDR1 is MDHEN, CDR2 SYDVKM. Turning to this clone: Its matching antigen is unknown.

Libraries were prepared by immunoSEQ multiplex PCR; TCRdb keeps only in-frame clonotypes and omits some of them. The profile covers 110,000 to 150,000 clones, with approximately 90% appearing a single time and about 6.6% taken by the ten largest. The sequence was collected from a woman aged 25 to 39 in good health and CMV-seropositive. The chain recombines TRBV28 with TRBJ1-1; D remains ambiguous. Source material: PBMCs. The CDR3 loop is CASLGVERGTEAFF. For the CDR3, the DNA is TGTGCCAGCCTTGGGGTCGAAAGAGGGACTGAAGCTTTCTTT.